This T cell receptor (beta chain) derives from a study of T cells and Merkel cell carcinoma outcomes. The CDR3 loop spans 17 amino acids. Unmatched junction bases numbered 9, after V lost 3 bases and J lost 3 bases. Germline V gives CDR1 SGHRS, CDR2 YFSETQ. Assay: immunoSEQ multiplex PCR; the TCRdb copy retains only in-frame clones and omits some. The sample has several thousand clones, nearly 80% seen once. This clone was recorded only once. No antigen is known for it. Study results and caveats: In Merkel cell carcinoma, repertoire and T-cell density reportedly predicted outcomes.

The genes are TRBV5-1 and TRBJ2-1; 10 positions agree with TRBD2. The receptor was derived from a human donor with Merkel cell carcinoma. Sequenced input: tumor tissue from Merkel cell carcinoma. Written as DNA, the CDR3 is TGCGCCAGCAGCTCCTCCGGGACTAGCGATTTCTACAATGAGCAGTTCTTC. Translated: CASSSSGTSDFYNEQFF.